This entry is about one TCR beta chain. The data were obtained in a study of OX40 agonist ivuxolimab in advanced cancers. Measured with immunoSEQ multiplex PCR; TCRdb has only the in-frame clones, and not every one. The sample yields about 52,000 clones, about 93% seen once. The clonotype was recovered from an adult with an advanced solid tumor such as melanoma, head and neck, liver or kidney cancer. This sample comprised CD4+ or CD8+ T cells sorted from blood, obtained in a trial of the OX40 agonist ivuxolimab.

CDR3 in amino acids: CASSLGSTYEQYF. In nucleotides, the CDR3 is TGTGCCAGCAGTTTGGGCTCGACCTACGAGCAGTACTTC. The V call is TRBV27, the J call TRBJ2-7; D unclear. V was cut by 3 bases and J by 2 bases, with 8 bases left in between. This CDR3 has 13 amino acids. Germline assignment: CDR1 MNHEY and CDR2 SMNVEV (reference sequence).